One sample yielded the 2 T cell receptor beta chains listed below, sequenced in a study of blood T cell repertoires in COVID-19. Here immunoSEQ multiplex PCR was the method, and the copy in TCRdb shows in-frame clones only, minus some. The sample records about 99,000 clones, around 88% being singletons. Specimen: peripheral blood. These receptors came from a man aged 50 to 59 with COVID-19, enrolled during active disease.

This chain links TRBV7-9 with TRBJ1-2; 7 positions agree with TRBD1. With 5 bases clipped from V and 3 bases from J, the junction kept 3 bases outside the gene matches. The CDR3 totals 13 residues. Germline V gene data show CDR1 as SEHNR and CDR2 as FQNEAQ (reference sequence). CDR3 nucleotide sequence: TGTGCCAGCAGCGGCGACAGGGACTATGGCTACACCTTC. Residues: CASSGDRDYGYTF.

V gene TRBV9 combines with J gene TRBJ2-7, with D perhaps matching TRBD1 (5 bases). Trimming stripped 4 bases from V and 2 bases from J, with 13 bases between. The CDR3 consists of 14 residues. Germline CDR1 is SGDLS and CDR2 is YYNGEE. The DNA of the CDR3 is TGTGCCAGCAGCAAAGGGGATAGTACCTACGAGCAGTACTTC. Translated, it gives CASSKGDSTYEQYF.